This entry features one T cell receptor beta chain sequence. These data come from a study of cytomegalovirus exposure and HLA in healthy donors. Primers: 60 Vbeta forward and 13 Jbeta reverse. Using immunoSEQ multiplex PCR, the repertoire was profiled, and TCRdb retains in-frame clones only, with some absent. The sample contains 100,000 or so clones, approximately 66% of which appear only once. CDR3 size: 14 residues. With 0 bases removed from V and 4 bases from J, the gap between germline ends came to 7 bases. CDR1 is LGHNA, CDR2 YSLEER, per germline. The sample comprised PBMCs. The TCR originated in a man in his forties in good health and CMV-seropositive. V and J are TRBV4-3 and TRBJ2-1, with a tentative D call TRBD1 (5 bases). CDR3 sequence (DNA): TGCGCCAGCAGCCAAGAGTCAGGGTACAATGAGCAGTTCTTC. As protein: CASSQESGYNEQFF.